This entry lists 12 T cell receptor beta chains sequenced from one sample in a study of Ad26.COV2.S vaccination and SARS-CoV-2 variants. As for treatment: some 19 received Ad26.COV2.S at low or high dose, single or two shots; 5 received placebo; per-sample allocation not given. Collection of the samples took place on day 63 after the first injection of vaccine or placebo. Sequenced by immunoSEQ multiplex PCR; TCRdb stores in-frame clones only, minus some. The table has about 400,000 clones, about four fifths seen once. Source: peripheral blood, taken in a trial of Ad26.COV2.S vaccine versus placebo. Source of these receptors: a person between 18 and 65 years old who received the Ad26.COV2.S COVID-19 vaccine or a placebo.

The rearrangement joins TRBV27 to TRBJ2-3, with a tentative D call TRBD1 (5 bases). The length of the CDR3 is 15 residues. Germline V gives CDR1 MNHEY, CDR2 SMNVEV (reference sequence). V gave up 8 bases and J gave up 0 bases, with 15 bases separating them. The CDR3: CASAQRTPSTDTQYF. In DNA, the CDR3 is TGTGCCAGCGCCCAAAGGACACCTAGCACAGATACGCAGTATTTT.

The genes are TRBV7-6 and TRBJ1-3, with TRBD1 as a possible D gene (6 bases). V was clipped by 4 bases and J by 3 bases, with 13 bases between them. CDR1 is SGHVS and CDR2 is FNYEAQ in the germline V gene. This CDR3 is 15 amino acids long. The CDR3 bases are TGTGCCAGCAGCTCAGGACAGTCCCTTGGAAACACCATATATTTT. This sequence encodes CASSSGQSLGNTIYF.

The chain joins TRBV18 to TRBJ1-3; D is unresolved. Germline CDR1 reads KGHSH; CDR2 reads LQKENI. V was trimmed by 3 bases and J by 8 bases, leaving 11 bases between them. This CDR3 spans 13 amino acids. CDR3 protein: CASSPFSGDTIYF. The CDR3 DNA sequence: TGTGCCAGCTCACCCTTCTCCGGAGACACCATATATTTT.

The V and J genes are TRBV6-2 or TRBV6-3 and TRBJ2-4; the D gene is possibly TRBD1 (6 bases). Germline V gene data show CDR1 as MNHEY and CDR2 as SVGEGT. Trimming took off 5 bases at V and 0 bases at J, with 11 bases between the two ends. The CDR3 covers 15 residues. This CDR3 reads CASSQQGIAKNIQYF. The CDR3 DNA follows: TGTGCCAGCAGTCAGCAGGGGATAGCCAAAAACATTCAGTACTTC.

This clone was detected only a few times. The CDR3 here is CASSLEGGNYEQYF. CDR3 DNA sequence: TGCGCCAGCAGCTTGGAGGGCGGGAATTACGAGCAGTACTTC. The V and J genes are TRBV5-1 and TRBJ2-7; tentatively, D is TRBD2 (6 bases). From germline, CDR1 is SGHRS and CDR2 YFSETQ. Trimming stripped 0 bases from V and 4 bases from J, with 11 bases between. The CDR3 loop spans 14 amino acids. Filled out from reference TRBV5-1 and TRBJ2-7, the complete variable domain reads KAGVTQTPRYLIKTRGQQVTLSCSPISGHRSVSWYQQTPGQGLQFLFEYFSETQRNKGNFPGRFSGRQFSNSRSEMNVSTLELGDSALYLCASSLEGGNYEQYFGPGTRLTVT.

The chain is built from TRBV4-1 and TRBJ1-2; D perhaps matches TRBD1 (5 bases). V shed 1 base and J shed 6 bases, with 12 bases lying between them. CDR1 and CDR2 from the germline V gene are MGHRA and YSYEKL. The length of the CDR3 is 14 residues. The DNA for the CDR3 is TGCGCCAGCAGCCAAGCTGGACGAGGGGATGGCTACACCTTC. Its protein is CASSQAGRGDGYTF.

V usage is TRBV11-3 and J usage is TRBJ1-6; D perhaps matches TRBD1 (6 bases). Germline V gives CDR1 SGHNT, CDR2 YENEEA. The CDR3 has 15 amino acids. The germline V and J ends were trimmed by 0 bases and 8 bases, with 11 bases remaining between them. The CDR3 coding sequence is TGTGCCAGCAGCTTAGATGGGGGCGTCGATTCACCCCTCCACTTT. As protein: CASSLDGGVDSPLHF. Filled out from reference TRBV11-3 and TRBJ1-6, the complete variable domain reads EAGVVQSPRYKIIEKKQPVAFWCNPISGHNTLYWYLQNLGQGPELLIRYENEEAVDDSQLPKDRFSAERLKGVDSTLKIQPAELGDSAVYLCASSLDGGVDSPLHFGNGTRLTVT.

The chain links TRBV10-3 to TRBJ2-4; possibly TRBD2 for D (5 bases). V lost 1 base, J lost 2 bases, and 12 bases lay in between. Germline CDR1 and CDR2: ENHRY and SYGVKD. This CDR3 has 16 amino acids. The chain's CDR3 is CAISEYGVGPKNIQYF. DNA of the CDR3: TGTGCCATCAGTGAGTACGGGGTCGGACCCAAAAACATTCAGTACTTC.

The CDR3 reads CASSSVGAPVGEQYF. The CDR3 DNA sequence: TGTGCCAGCAGTTCTGTGGGGGCGCCTGTTGGTGAGCAGTACTTC. The rearrangement joins TRBV6-6 to TRBJ2-7; a weak D match, TRBD1 (6 bases). V lost 4 bases and J lost 7, with 20 bases in between. Per germline, CDR1 MNHNY and CDR2 SVGAGI (reference sequence). This CDR3 is 15 amino acids long.

This clone occurred once. The V gene is TRBV7-3, the J gene TRBJ2-3; 8 bases are shared with TRBD1. The ends lost 6 bases at V and 6 bases at J; junction bases unmatched: 5. CDR3 length: 13 amino acids. From germline, CDR1 is SGHTA and CDR2 FQGTGA. The CDR3 reads CASSPTGADTQYF. The DNA of the CDR3 is TGTGCCAGCAGTCCGACAGGGGCCGATACGCAGTATTTT.

Turning to this clone: The sample contains more than one DNA sequence encoding this CDR3. This chain links TRBV18 with TRBJ1-1; possibly TRBD1 for D (6 bases). The germline V and J ends were trimmed by 3 bases and 3 bases, with 11 bases remaining between them. In germline, CDR1 is KGHSH, CDR2 LQKENI. This CDR3 has 14 amino acids. CDR3 bases: TGTGCCAGCTCACCGACTGGGGGCGACACTGAAGCTTTCTTT. It is translated as CASSPTGGDTEAFF. Full variable domain (outside the CDR3, taken from reference TRBV18 and TRBJ1-1): NAGVMQNPRHLVRRRGQEARLRCSPMKGHSHVYWYRQLPEEGLKFMVYLQKENIIDESGMPKERFSAEFPKEGPSILRIQQVVRGDSAAYFCASSPTGGDTEAFFGQGTRLTVV.

The CDR3 is CASSQNRAVAEIYEQYF. The CDR3, as DNA: TGTGCCAGCTCCCAAAACCGGGCGGTAGCGGAAATCTACGAGCAGTACTTC. The chain joins TRBV18 to TRBJ2-7; D is perhaps TRBD2 (6 bases). This CDR3 is built from 17 residues. Trimming took 6 bases from V and 3 from J, leaving 24 bases between them. Germline CDR1 reads KGHSH; CDR2 reads LQKENI.